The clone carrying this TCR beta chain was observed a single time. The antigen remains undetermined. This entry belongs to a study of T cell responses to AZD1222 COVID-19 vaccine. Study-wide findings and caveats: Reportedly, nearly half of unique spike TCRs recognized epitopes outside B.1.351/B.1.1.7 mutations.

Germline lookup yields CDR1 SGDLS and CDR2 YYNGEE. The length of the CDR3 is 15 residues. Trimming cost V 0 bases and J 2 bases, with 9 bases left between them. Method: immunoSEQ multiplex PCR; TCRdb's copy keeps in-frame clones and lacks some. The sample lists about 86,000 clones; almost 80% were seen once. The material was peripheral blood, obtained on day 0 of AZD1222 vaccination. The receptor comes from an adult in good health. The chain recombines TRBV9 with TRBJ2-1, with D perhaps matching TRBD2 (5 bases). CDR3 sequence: CASSVAAETYNEQFF. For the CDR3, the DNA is TGTGCCAGCAGCGTAGCAGCGGAGACCTACAATGAGCAGTTCTTC.